This T cell receptor beta chain derives from a study of T-cell reconstitution after alpha-beta-depleted transplantation in children. CDR3 length: 13 residues. With 5 bases removed from V and 6 bases from J, the gap between germline ends came to 13 bases. Per germline, CDR1 SSHAT and CDR2 FNYEAQ (reference sequence). Unique molecular identifiers were used to barcode this TCRbeta library. TCRdb re-called the PCR reads through MiXCR, storing one row per CDR3 protein. The sample holds approximately 640,000 distinct CDR3 sequences, approximately 15% seen once. This chain uses TRBV7-7 with TRBJ1-1; a weak D match, TRBD1 (5 bases). This material consisted of PBMCs from the stem cell graft donor, taken from the stem cell graft. The source is a human donor who donated a stem cell graft to a child with acute myeloid leukemia. The CDR3 DNA is TGTGCCAGCAGCCCCACTCGGGGGGCTGAAGCTTTCTTT. Protein sequence: CASSPTRGAEAFF.